Listed below are T cell receptor beta chains from one sample, sequenced in a study of CD8+ T cells in alopecia areata. The data were produced by immunoSEQ multiplex PCR, yet TCRdb's version contains in-frame clones alone and is incomplete. This repertoire shows 200,000 to 250,000 clones, more than 45% found once; its top ten account for 1.6%. Sequenced here: CD4+ T cells sorted from blood, sampled at week 4, from a patient treated with tofacitinib. The receptors shown here come from a human donor with alopecia areata. CDR3s include the opening cysteine and the closing phenylalanine or tryptophan. A D gene is named only where the DNA matches it firmly. The size of a clone is reported for some rows only, either as once, few or many, or as a class for expanded clones.

j_call	cdr3_length	clone_size	d_call	v_call	cdr3_nt	cdr3_aa
TRBJ1-2	13	few	TRBD1	TRBV18	TGTGCCAGCTCACCGACAGGGGACTATGGCTACACCTTC	CASSPTGDYGYTF
TRBJ2-2	16	.	.	TRBV9	TGTGCCAGCAGCGTAGGGACAACTAACCCCACCGGGGAGCTGTTTTTT	CASSVGTTNPTGELFF
TRBJ1-6	14	.	.	TRBV9	TGTGCCAGCAGACAGGGTGGGGATAATTCACCCCTCCACTTT	CASRQGGDNSPLHF
TRBJ1-2	14	.	.	TRBV19	TGTGCCAGTAGTACCGACGGAGCTAACTATGGCTACACCTTC	CASSTDGANYGYTF
TRBJ2-1	16	.	TRBD2	TRBV5-1	TGCGCCAGCAGCTTGTTATCCAGCGGGGGTCACAATGAGCAGTTCTTC	CASSLLSSGGHNEQFF
TRBJ1-1	12	.	.	TRBV5-6	TGTGCCAGCAGCTTGGGCGGACTTGAAGCTTTCTTT	CASSLGGLEAFF
TRBJ1-1	15	few	.	TRBV30	TGTGCCTGGACGACACTGACTCTCATGAACACTGAAGCTTTCTTT	CAWTTLTLMNTEAFF
TRBJ2-6	17	.	TRBD1	TRBV19	TGTGCCAGTACCCGGAGGGACAGGGGATCTGGGGCCAACGTCCTGACTTTC	CASTRRDRGSGANVLTF
TRBJ1-1	14	few	.	TRBV28	TGTGCCAGCAGCCCATTAATACTGCCGGCTGAAGCTTTCTTT	CASSPLILPAEAFF
TRBJ2-1	16	.	.	TRBV18	TGTGCCAGCTCACCACCGGTAGGGTCCTCCTACAATGAGCAGTTCTTC	CASSPPVGSSYNEQFF
TRBJ2-3	15	few	.	TRBV30	TGTGCCTGGAGTGGGCGGCGGGCGAGCACAGATACGCAGTATTTT	CAWSGRRASTDTQYF
TRBJ2-7	13	.	.	TRBV11-3	TGTGCCAGCAGCAACAGGGTTAGTTACGAGCAGTACTTC	CASSNRVSYEQYF
TRBJ2-4	16	few	TRBD1	TRBV14	TGTGCCAGCAGCCGACAGGGGGCCGGGGTCCAAAACATTCAGTACTTC	CASSRQGAGVQNIQYF
TRBJ2-7	13	few	.	TRBV29-1	TGCAGCGTTGAACGAGGGTACCCCTACGAGCAGTACTTC	CSVERGYPYEQYF
TRBJ2-7	15	.	TRBD1	TRBV6-6	TGTGCCATTCAGCCGGAGACAGGGAAATACTACGAGCAGTACTTC	CAIQPETGKYYEQYF
TRBJ2-6	17	.	TRBD1	TRBV5-1	TGCGCCAGCAGCCGGGACAGTGATTTCTCTGGGGCCAACGTCCTGACTTTC	CASSRDSDFSGANVLTF
TRBJ1-1	14	.	.	TRBV30	TGTGCCTGGACGCGACAGGCTATGAACACTGAAGCTTTCTTT	CAWTRQAMNTEAFF
TRBJ2-5	13	.	.	TRBV30	TGTGCCTGGAGTGTAGGAGGTTCGAAGACCCAGTACTTC	CAWSVGGSKTQYF
TRBJ2-5	14	few	TRBD1	TRBV4-3	TGCGCCAGCAGCCGAGGACAGGGACAAGAGACCCAGTACTTC	CASSRGQGQETQYF
TRBJ2-3	14	.	.	TRBV30	TGTGCCTGGAGTTTTAGCGTCTTCACAGATACGCAGTATTTT	CAWSFSVFTDTQYF
TRBJ2-3	16	.	TRBD2	TRBV29-1	TGCAGCGTTGAAGGATTAGCTAGCGGGGGGACAGATACGCAGTATTTT	CSVEGLASGGTDTQYF
TRBJ2-7	14	.	.	TRBV15	TGTGCCACCAGCAGCGGGACCGTCCGGGGCGAGCAGTACTTC	CATSSGTVRGEQYF
TRBJ2-5	13	.	.	TRBV29-1	TGCAGCGTCGCACACCGGACCCAAGAGACCCAGTACTTC	CSVAHRTQETQYF
TRBJ1-4	17	few	TRBD1	TRBV27	TGTGCCAGCACCCGGACAGGAGGAAGGGCAGCTAATGAAAAACTGTTTTTT	CASTRTGGRAANEKLFF
TRBJ2-7	14	few	.	TRBV18	TGTGCCAGCTCACCAATGGCAGCGGCCTACGAGCAGTACTTC	CASSPMAAAYEQYF
TRBJ1-5	16	.	TRBD1	TRBV2	TGTGCCAGCAGGGCCGACAGGGCGGGGAGCAATCAGCCCCAGCATTTT	CASRADRAGSNQPQHF